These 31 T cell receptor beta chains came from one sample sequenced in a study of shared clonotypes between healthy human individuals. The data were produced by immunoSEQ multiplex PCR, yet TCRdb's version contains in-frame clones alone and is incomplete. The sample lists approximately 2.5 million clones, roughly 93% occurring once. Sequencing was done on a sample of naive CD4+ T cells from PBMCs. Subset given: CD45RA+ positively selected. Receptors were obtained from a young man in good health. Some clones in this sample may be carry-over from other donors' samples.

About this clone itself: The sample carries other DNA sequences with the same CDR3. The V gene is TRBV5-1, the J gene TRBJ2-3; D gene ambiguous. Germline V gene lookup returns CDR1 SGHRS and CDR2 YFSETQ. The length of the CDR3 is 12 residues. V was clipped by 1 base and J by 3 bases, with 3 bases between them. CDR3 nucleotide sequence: TGCGCCAGCAGCTTGATTACAGATACGCAGTATTTT. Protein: CASSLITDTQYF.

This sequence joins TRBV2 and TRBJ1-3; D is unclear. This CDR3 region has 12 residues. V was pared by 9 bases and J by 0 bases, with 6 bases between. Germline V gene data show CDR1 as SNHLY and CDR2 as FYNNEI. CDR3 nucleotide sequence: TGTGCCAGGGGGAGCTCTGGAAACACCATATATTTT. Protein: CARGSSGNTIYF.

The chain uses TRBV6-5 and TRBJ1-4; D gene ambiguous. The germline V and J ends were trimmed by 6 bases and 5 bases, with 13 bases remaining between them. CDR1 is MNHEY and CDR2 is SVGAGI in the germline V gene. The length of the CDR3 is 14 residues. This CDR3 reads CASSGRVKNEKLFF. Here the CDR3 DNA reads TGTGCCAGCAGCGGGCGCGTGAAAAATGAAAAACTGTTTTTT.

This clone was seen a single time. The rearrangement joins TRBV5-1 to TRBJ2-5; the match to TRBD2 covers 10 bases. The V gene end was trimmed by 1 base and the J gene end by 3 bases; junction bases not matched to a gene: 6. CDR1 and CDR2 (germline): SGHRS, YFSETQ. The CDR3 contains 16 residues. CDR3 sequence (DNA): TGCGCCAGCAGCTTGAGGGCTAGCGGGAGTAAAGAGACCCAGTACTTC. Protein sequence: CASSLRASGSKETQYF. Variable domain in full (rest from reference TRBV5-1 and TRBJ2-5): KAGVTQTPRYLIKTRGQQVTLSCSPISGHRSVSWYQQTPGQGLQFLFEYFSETQRNKGNFPGRFSGRQFSNSRSEMNVSTLELGDSALYLCASSLRASGSKETQYFGPGTRLLVL.

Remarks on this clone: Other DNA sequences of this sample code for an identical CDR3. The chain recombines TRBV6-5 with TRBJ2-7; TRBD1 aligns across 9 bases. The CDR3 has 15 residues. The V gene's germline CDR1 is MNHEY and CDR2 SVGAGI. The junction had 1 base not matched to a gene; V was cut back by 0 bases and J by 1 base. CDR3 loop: CASSYSTGGSYEQYF. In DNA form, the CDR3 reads TGTGCCAGCAGTTACTCGACAGGGGGGTCCTACGAGCAGTACTTC.

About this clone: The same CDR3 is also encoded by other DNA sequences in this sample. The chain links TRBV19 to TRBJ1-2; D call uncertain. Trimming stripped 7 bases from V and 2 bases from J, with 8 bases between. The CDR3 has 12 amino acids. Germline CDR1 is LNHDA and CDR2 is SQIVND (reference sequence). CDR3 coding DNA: TGTGCCAGTATAGGAGCGAACTATGGCTACACCTTC. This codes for CASIGANYGYTF.

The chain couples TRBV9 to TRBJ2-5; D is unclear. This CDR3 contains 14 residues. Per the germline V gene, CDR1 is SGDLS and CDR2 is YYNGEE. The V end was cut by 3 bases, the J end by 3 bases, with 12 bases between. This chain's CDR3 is CASSARPVEETQYF. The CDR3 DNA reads TGTGCCAGCAGCGCCAGACCCGTTGAAGAGACCCAGTACTTC.

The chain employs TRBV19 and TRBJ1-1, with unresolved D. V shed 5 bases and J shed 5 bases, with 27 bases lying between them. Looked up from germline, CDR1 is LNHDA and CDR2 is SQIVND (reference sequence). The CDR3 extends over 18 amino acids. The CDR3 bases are TGTGCCAGTAGTCAGCTTTGGGCCCTTGGACTTAGTCGTACTGAAGCTTTCTTT. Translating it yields CASSQLWALGLSRTEAFF. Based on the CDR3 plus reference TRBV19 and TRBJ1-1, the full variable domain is DGGITQSPKYLFRKEGQNVTLSCEQNLNHDAMYWYRQDPGQGLRLIYYSQIVNDFQKGDIAEGYSVSREKKESFPLTVTSAQKNPTAFYLCASSQLWALGLSRTEAFFGQGTRLTVV.

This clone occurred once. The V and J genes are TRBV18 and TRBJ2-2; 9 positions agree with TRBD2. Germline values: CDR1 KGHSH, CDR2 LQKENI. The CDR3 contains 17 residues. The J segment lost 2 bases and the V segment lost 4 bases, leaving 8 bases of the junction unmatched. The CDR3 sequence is CASSLYPGLANTGELFF. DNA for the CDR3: TGTGCCAGCTCACTCTACCCGGGACTAGCTAACACCGGGGAGCTGTTTTTT.

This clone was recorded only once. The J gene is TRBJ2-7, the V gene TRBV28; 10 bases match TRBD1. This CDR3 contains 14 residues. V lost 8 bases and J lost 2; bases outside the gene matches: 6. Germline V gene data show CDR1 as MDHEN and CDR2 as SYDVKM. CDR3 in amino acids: CASVTGQGAYEQYF. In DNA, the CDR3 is TGTGCCAGCGTAACCGGACAGGGGGCCTACGAGCAGTACTTC.

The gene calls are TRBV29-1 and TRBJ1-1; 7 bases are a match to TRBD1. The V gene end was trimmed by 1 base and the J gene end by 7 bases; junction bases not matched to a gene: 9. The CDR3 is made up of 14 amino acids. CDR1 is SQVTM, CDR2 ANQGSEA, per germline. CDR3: CSVEARTGGFEAFF. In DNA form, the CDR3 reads TGCAGCGTTGAAGCGCGGACAGGTGGATTTGAAGCTTTCTTT.

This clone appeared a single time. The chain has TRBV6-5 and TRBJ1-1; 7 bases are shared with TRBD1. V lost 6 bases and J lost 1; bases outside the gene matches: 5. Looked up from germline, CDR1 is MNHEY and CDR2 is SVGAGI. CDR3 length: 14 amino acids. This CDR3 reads CASRSGQQNTEAFF. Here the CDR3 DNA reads TGTGCCAGCAGGTCGGGACAGCAGAACACTGAAGCTTTCTTT.

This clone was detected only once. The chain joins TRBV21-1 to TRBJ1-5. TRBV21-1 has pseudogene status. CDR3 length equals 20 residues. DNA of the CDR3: TGTGCCAGCAGCAAACCCTACCAACAGAGGAGCCAGGACCCCAATCAGCCCCAGCATTTT. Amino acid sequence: CASSKPYQQRSQDPNQPQHF.

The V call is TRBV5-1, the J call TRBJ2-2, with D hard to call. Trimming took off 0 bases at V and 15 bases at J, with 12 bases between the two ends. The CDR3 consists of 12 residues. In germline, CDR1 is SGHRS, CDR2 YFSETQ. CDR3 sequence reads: CASSLGAPWLFF. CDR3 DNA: TGCGCCAGCAGCTTGGGGGCTCCCTGGTTGTTTTTT.

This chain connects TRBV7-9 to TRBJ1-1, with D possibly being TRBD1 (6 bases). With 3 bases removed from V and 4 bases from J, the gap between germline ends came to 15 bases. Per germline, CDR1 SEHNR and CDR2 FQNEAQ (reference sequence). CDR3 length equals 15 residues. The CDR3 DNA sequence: TGTGCCAGCAGCTTGGCGAGGGGGTACGGCACTGAAGCTTTCTTT. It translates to CASSLARGYGTEAFF. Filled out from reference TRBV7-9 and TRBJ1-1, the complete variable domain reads DTGVSQNPRHKITKRGQNVTFRCDPISEHNRLYWYRQTLGQGPEFLTYFQNEAQLEKSRLLSDRFSAERPKGSFSTLEIQRTEQGDSAMYLCASSLARGYGTEAFFGQGTRLTVV.

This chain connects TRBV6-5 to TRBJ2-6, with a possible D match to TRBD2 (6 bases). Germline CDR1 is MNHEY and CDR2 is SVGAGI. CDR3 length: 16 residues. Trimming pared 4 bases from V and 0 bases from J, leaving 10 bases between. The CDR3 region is CASSFAGGSGANVLTF. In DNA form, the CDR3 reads TGTGCCAGCAGTTTCGCCGGGGGCTCTGGGGCCAACGTCCTGACTTTC.

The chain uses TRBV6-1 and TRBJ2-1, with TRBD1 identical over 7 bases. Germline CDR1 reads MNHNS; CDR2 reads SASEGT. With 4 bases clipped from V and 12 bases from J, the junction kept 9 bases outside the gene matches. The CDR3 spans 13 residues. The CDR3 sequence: CASSGTTGIRQFF. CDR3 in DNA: TGTGCCAGCAGTGGTACGACAGGGATAAGGCAGTTCTTC.

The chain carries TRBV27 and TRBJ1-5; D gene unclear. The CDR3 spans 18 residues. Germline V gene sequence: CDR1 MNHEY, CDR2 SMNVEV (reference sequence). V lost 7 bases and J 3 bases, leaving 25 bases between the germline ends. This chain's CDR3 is CASKTPQRCQSDNQPQHF. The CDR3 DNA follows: TGTGCCAGCAAAACTCCTCAACGATGCCAGAGCGACAATCAGCCCCAGCATTTT.

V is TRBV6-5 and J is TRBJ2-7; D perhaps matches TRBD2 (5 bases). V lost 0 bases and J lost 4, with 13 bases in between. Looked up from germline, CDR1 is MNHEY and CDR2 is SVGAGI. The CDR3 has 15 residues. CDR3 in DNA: TGTGCCAGCAGTTACTCGAGGGCGGTTTTTTACGAGCAGTACTTC. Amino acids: CASSYSRAVFYEQYF.

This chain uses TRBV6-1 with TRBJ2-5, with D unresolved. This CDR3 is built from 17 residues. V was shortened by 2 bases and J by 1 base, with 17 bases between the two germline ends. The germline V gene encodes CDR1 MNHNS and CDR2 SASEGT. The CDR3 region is CASSEFLRSRAQETQYF. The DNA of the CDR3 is TGTGCCAGCAGTGAATTTCTGAGGAGTAGGGCCCAAGAGACCCAGTACTTC.

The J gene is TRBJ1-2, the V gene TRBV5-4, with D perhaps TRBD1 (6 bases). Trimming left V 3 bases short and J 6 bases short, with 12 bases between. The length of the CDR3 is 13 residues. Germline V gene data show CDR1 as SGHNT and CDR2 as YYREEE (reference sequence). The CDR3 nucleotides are TGTGCCAGCAGCTCGCAGGGGTGGGATGGCTACACCTTC. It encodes CASSSQGWDGYTF.

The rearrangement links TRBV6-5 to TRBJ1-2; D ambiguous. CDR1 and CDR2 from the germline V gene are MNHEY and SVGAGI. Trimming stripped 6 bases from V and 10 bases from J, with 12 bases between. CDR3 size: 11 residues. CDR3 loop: CASRKGNDYTF. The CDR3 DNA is TGTGCCAGCAGGAAGGGTAACGACTACACCTTC.

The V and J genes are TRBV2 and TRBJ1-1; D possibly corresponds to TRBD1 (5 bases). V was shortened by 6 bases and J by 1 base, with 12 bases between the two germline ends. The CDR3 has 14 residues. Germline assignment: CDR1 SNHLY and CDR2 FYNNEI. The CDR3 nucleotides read TGTGCCAGCAGCCCAGGACAAGGGAACACTGAAGCTTTCTTT. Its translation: CASSPGQGNTEAFF.

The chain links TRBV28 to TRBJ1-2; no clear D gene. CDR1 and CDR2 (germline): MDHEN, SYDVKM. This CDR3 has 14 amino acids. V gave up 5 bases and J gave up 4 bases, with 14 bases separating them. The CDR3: CASSPSLYIYGYTF. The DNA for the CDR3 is TGTGCCAGCAGTCCCAGCCTTTACATCTATGGCTACACCTTC.

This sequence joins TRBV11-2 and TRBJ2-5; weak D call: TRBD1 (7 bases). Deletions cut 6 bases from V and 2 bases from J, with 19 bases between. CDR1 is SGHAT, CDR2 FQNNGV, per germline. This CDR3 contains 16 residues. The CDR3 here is CASRRNTGEVQETQYF. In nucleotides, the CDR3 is TGTGCCAGCAGGCGGAACACAGGGGAGGTACAAGAGACCCAGTACTTC.

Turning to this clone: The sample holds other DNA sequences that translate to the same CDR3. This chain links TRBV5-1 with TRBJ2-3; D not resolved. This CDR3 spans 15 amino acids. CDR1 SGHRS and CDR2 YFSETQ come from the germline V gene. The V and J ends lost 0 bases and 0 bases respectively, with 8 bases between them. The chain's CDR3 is CASSLGTASTDTQYF. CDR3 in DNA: TGCGCCAGCAGCTTGGGAACAGCTAGCACAGATACGCAGTATTTT.

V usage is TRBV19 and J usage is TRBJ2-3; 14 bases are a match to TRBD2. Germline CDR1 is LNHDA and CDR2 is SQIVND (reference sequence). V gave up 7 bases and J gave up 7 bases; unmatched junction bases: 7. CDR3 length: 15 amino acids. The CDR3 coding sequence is TGTGCCAGTACCCCCGGGACTAGCGGGAGTTATACGCAGTATTTT. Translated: CASTPGTSGSYTQYF. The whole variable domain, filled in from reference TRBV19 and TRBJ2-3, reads DGGITQSPKYLFRKEGQNVTLSCEQNLNHDAMYWYRQDPGQGLRLIYYSQIVNDFQKGDIAEGYSVSREKKESFPLTVTSAQKNPTAFYLCASTPGTSGSYTQYFGPGTRLTVL.

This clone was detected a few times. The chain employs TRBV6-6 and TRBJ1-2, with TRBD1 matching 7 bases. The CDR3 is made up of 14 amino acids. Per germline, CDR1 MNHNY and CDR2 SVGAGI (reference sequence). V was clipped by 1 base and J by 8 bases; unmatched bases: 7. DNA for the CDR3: TGTGCCAGCAGTTACTTCACAGGGGTGACGGGCTACACCTTC. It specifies CASSYFTGVTGYTF.

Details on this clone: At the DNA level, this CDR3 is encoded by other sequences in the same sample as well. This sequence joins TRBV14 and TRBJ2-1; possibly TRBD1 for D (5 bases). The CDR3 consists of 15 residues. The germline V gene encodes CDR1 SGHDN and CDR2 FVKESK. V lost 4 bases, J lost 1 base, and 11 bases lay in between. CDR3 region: CASSPQGFSYNEQFF. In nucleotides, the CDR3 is TGTGCCAGCAGCCCCCAGGGTTTTTCCTACAATGAGCAGTTCTTC.

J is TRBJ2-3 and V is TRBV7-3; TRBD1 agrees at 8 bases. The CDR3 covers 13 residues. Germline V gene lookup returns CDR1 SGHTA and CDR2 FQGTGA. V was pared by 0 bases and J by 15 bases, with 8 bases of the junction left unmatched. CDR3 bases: TGTGCCAGCAGCTTAACGACAGGACAGGGCAAATATTTT. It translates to CASSLTTGQGKYF. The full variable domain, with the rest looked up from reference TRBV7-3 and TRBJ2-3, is GAGVSQTPSNKVTEKGKYVELRCDPISGHTALYWYRQSLGQGPEFLIYFQGTGAADDSGLPNDRFFAVRPEGSVSTLKIQRTERGDSAVYLCASSLTTGQGKYFGPGTRLTVL.

The CDR3 bases are TGTGCCAGCAGCCAAGGAAAGGGCAGCAACATTCAGTACTTC. It encodes CASSQGKGSNIQYF. The chain is built from TRBV4-2 and TRBJ2-4; D remains ambiguous. The CDR3 loop spans 14 amino acids. V lost 1 base and J 7 bases, leaving 11 bases between the germline ends. CDR1 and CDR2 from the germline V gene are LGHNA and YNFKEQ.